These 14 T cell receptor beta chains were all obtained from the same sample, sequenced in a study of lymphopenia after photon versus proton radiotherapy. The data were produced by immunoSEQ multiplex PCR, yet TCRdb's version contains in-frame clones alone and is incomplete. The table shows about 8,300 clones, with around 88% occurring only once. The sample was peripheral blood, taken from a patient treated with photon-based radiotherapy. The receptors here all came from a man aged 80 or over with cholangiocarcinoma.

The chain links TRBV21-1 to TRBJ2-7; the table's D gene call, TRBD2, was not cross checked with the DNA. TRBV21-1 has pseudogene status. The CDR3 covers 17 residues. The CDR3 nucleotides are TGTGCCAGCAGCAAAGTACTAGGAAGGGAGGTCCCCTACGAGCAGTACTTC. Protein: CASSKVLGREVPYEQYF.

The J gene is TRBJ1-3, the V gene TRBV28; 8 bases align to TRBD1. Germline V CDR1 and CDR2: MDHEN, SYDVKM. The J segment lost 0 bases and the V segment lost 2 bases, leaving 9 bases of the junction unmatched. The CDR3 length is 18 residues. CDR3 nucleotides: TGTGCCAGCAGTTTACCCAAAACGGGGACAGGCTCTGGAAACACCATATATTTT. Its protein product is CASSLPKTGTGSGNTIYF.

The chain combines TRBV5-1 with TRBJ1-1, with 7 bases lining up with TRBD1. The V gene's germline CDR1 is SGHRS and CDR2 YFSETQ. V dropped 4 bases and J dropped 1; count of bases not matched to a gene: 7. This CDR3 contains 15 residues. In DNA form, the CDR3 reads TGCGCCAGCAGCCGGATGGACAGGCAGAACACTGAAGCTTTCTTT. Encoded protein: CASSRMDRQNTEAFF.

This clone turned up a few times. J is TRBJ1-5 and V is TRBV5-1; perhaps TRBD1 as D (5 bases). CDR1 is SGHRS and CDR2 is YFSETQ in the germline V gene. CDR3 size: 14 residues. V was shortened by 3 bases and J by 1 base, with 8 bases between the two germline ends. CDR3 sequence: CASSSGASNQPQHF. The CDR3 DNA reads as TGCGCCAGCAGCTCCGGGGCAAGCAATCAGCCCCAGCATTTT.

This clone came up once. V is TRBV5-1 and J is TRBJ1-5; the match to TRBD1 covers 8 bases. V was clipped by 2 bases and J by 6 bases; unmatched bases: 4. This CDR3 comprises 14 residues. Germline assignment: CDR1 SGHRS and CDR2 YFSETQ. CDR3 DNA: TGCGCCAGCAGCTTACAGGGGGTAGGTCAGCCCCAGCATTTT. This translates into CASSLQGVGQPQHF.

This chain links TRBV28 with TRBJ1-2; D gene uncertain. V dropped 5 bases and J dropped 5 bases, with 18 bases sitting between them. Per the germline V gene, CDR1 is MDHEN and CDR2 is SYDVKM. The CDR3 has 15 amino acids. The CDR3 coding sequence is TGTGCCAGCAGTCCCCTAGGGTCGACCGTTTATGGCTACACCTTC. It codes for CASSPLGSTVYGYTF.

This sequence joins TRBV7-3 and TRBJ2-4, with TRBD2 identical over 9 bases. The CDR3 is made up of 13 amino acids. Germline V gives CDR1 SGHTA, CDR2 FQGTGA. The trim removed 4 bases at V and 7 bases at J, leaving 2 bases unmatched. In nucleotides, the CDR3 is TGTGCCAGCAGCTGGCGGGAGGGGAACATTCAGTACTTC. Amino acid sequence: CASSWREGNIQYF.

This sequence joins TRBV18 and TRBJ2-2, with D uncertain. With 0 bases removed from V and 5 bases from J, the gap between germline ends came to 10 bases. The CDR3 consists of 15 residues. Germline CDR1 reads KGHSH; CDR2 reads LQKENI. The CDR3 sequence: CASSPPGKKTGELFF. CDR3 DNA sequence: TGTGCCAGCTCACCACCAGGGAAGAAGACCGGGGAGCTGTTTTTT.

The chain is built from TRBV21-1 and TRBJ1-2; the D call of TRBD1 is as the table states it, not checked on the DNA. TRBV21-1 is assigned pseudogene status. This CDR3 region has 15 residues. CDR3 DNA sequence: TGTGCCAGCAGCAACAGCCCAGGGATAGGCTATGGCTACACCTTC. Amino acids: CASSNSPGIGYGYTF.

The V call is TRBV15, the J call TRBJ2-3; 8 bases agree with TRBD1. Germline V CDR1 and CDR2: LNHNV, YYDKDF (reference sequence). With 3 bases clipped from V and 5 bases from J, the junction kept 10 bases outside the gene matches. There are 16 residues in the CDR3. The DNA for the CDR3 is TGTGCCACCAGCAGCCCACGACAGGGGAAGATAGATACGCAGTATTTT. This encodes CATSSPRQGKIDTQYF.

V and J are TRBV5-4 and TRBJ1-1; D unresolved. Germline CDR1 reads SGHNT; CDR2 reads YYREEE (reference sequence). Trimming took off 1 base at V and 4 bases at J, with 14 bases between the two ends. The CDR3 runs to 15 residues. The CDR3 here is CASSLKEGTGTEAFF. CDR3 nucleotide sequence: TGTGCCAGCAGCTTGAAAGAGGGAACGGGCACTGAAGCTTTCTTT. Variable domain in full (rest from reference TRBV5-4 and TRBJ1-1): ETGVTQSPTHLIKTRGQQVTLRCSSQSGHNTVSWYQQALGQGPQFIFQYYREEENGRGNFPPRFSGLQFPNYSSELNVNALELDDSALYLCASSLKEGTGTEAFFGQGTRLTVV.

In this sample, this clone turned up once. The CDR3 reads CASREPGGDGYTF. In nucleotides, the CDR3 is TGCGCCAGCAGGGAACCAGGGGGTGATGGCTACACCTTC. This chain joins TRBV5-1 and TRBJ1-2; 7 bases line up with TRBD1. CDR3 size: 13 residues. Germline V gives CDR1 SGHRS, CDR2 YFSETQ. After removal of 5 bases from V and 6 bases from J, the junction contained 7 bases not matched to a gene.

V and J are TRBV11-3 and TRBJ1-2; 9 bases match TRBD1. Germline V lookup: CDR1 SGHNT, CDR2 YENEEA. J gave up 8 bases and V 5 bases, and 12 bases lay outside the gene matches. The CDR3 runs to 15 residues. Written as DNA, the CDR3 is TGTGCCAGCAGCGACGGGACAGGGCCTCGGCGAGGCTACACCTTC. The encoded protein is CASSDGTGPRRGYTF.

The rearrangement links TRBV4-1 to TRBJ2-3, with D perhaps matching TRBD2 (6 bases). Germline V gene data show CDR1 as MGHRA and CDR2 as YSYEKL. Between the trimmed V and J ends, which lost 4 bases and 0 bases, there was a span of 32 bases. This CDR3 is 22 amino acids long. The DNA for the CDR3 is TGCGCCAGCAGCCTCTTCCCTCAATCAGGACCGGGCCGGGGGACGAGCACAGATACGCAGTATTTT. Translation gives CASSLFPQSGPGRGTSTDTQYF.